This record concerns one T cell receptor (beta chain) sequence. In the authors' methods: The assay estimated nucleated cells by amplifying reference gene primers. Profiled with immunoSEQ multiplex PCR; TCRdb holds only in-frame clones, not every one. For V, J and clone size, that table is used; D and trimming come from the DNA. The data show fewer than 150,000 clones, around nine tenths seen once. The data are from a study of blood T cell repertoires in COVID-19. Overall study: Donors in the United States, Italy and Spain gave samples during acute or convalescent COVID-19. In each case, the material was cDNA or gDNA derived from T cells, B-cell-depleted T cells, or PBMCs.

Germline V gene lookup returns CDR1 MRHNA and CDR2 SNTAGT. This CDR3 has 15 amino acids. The TCR was taken from a woman in her 40s with acute or convalescent COVID-19. Sequencing was carried out using peripheral blood. The chain links TRBV6-4 to TRBJ1-5, with D uncertain. In DNA, the CDR3 is TGTCCGATATTTATAGCCCCGAGGCGCAATCAGCCCCAGCATTTT. Its translation is CPIFIAPRRNQPQHF.